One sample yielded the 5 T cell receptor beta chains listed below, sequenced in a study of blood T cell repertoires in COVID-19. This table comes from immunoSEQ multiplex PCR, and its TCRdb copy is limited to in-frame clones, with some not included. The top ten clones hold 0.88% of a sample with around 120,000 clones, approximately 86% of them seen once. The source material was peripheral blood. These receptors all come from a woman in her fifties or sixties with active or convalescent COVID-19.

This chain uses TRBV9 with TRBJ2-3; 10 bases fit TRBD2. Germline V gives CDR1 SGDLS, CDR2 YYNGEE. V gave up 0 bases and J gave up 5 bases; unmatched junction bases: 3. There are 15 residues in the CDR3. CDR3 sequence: CASSVELAGGDTQYF. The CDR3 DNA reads TGTGCCAGCAGCGTAGAATTAGCGGGGGGAGATACGCAGTATTTT.

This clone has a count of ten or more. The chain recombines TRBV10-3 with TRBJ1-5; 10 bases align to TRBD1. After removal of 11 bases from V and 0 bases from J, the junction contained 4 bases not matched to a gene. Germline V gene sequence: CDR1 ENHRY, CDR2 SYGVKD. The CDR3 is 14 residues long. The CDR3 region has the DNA TGTGCCGTCGGGACAGGGGATAGCAATCAGCCCCAGCATTTT. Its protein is CAVGTGDSNQPQHF.

CDR3 loop: CASGPDRVPAFF. The CDR3 DNA sequence: TGTGCTAGTGGTCCTGACAGGGTTCCAGCTTTCTTT. The J gene is TRBJ1-1, the V gene TRBV12-5, with 7 positions matching TRBD1. J was trimmed by 10 bases and V by 5 bases; bases with no gene match: 7. This CDR3 is built from 12 residues. The germline gives CDR1 LGHNT, CDR2 FRNRAP.

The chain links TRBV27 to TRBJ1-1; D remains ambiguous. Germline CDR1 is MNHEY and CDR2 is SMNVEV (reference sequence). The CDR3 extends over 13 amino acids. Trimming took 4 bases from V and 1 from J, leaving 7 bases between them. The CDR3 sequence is CASSSTANTEAFF. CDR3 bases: TGTGCCAGCAGTTCTACAGCGAACACTGAAGCTTTCTTT.

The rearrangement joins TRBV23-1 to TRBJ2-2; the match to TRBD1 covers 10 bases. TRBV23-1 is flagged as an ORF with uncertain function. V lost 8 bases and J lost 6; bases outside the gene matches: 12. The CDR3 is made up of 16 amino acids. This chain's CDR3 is CASGRRDRGPPGELFF. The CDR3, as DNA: TGCGCCAGCGGAAGGAGGGACAGGGGTCCCCCCGGGGAGCTGTTTTTT.